The rows below give T cell receptor beta chains drawn from one sample of a study of shared clonotypes between healthy human individuals. Method: immunoSEQ multiplex PCR; TCRdb's copy keeps in-frame clones and lacks some. Of roughly 2.6 million clones listed, 85% to 95% are singletons. The sample taken for sequencing was naive CD4+ T cells sorted from blood. The receptors were gathered from a young man in good health. Each CDR3 is given with its conserved first and last residue. A D gene is named only where the DNA matches it firmly. Size values are once, few and many counts, or a class for expanded clones, and some rows have none.

>.|.|TRBV7-9|TRBJ2-7
TGTGCCAGCAGCCTAACCGGGACAAAAAACTCCTACGAGCAGTACTTC
CASSLTGTKNSYEQYF
>.|.|TRBV11-2|TRBJ2-4
TGTGCCAGCGGGGTTGCCAAAAACATTCAGTACTTC
CASGVAKNIQYF
>TRBD1|.|TRBV5-1|TRBJ1-4
TGCGCCAGCAGCTTAGAAGGACAGGGAAATGAAAAACTGTTTTTT
CASSLEGQGNEKLFF
>.|once|TRBV19|TRBJ1-1
TGTGCCAGTAGTGCACGAGAAAGCTCGGCTGAAGCTTTCTTT
CASSARESSAEAFF
>.|.|TRBV5-1|TRBJ2-3
TGCGCCAGCAGCTTCGGGGAAATAACAGATACGCAGTATTTT
CASSFGEITDTQYF
>.|.|TRBV14|TRBJ2-3
TGTGCCAGCAGCCAAGGAGTACCTTCTGCATCGCAGTATTTT
CASSQGVPSASQYF
>.|.|TRBV11-2|TRBJ2-6
TGTGCCAGCAGCTTAGTACAGAGGACTATTTCTGGGGCCAACGTCCTGACTTTC
CASSLVQRTISGANVLTF
>TRBD2|.|TRBV14|TRBJ2-7
TGTGCCAGCAGCCACCCCCCGGGACTAGCCTCCTACGAGCAGTACTTC
CASSHPPGLASYEQYF
>TRBD2|.|TRBV10-3|TRBJ2-3
TGTGCCATCAGTGAAAGCGGGGGACCAGATACGCAGTATTTT
CAISESGGPDTQYF
>.|.|TRBV28|TRBJ1-2
TGTGCCAGCAGTTTGCGGGGTCCTAACTATGGCTACACCTTC
CASSLRGPNYGYTF
>.|once|TRBV28|TRBJ1-2
TGTGCCAGCGGCGCCGGACAGAGAGCTAACTATGGCTACACCTTC
CASGAGQRANYGYTF
>.|once|TRBV11-2|TRBJ2-7
TGTGCCAGCAGCTTAGTTCGGGGTTACGAGCAGTACTTC
CASSLVRGYEQYF
>TRBD1|.|TRBV6-5|TRBJ2-5
TGTGCCAGCAGGCGACAGGGGTCGCAAGAGACCCAGTACTTC
CASRRQGSQETQYF
>.|.|TRBV7-9|TRBJ1-2
TGTGCCAGCAGCCCCCCCTCGGGTGGCTGGGGCTACACCTTC
CASSPPSGGWGYTF
>.|.|TRBV18|TRBJ1-3
TGTGCCAGCTCACCCCCCTCCACCTCTGGAAACACCATATATTTT
CASSPPSTSGNTIYF
>TRBD2|.|TRBV5-1|TRBJ2-5
TGCGCCAGCAGCTTGGAAACTAGCGGGATGGGAGAGACCCAGTACTTC
CASSLETSGMGETQYF
>TRBD1|.|TRBV11-2|TRBJ2-7
TGTGCCAGCACCCTAAGTGGGTGGGACAGGGCAGTCTACGAGCAGTACTTC
CASTLSGWDRAVYEQYF
>TRBD2|.|TRBV5-4|TRBJ2-3
TGTGCCAGCAGCCCTAGCGGGAGTAGGGCAGATACGCAGTATTTT
CASSPSGSRADTQYF
>TRBD1|.|TRBV6-8|TRBJ2-1
TGTGCCAGCAGGATACAGGGGAATGAGCAGTTCTTC
CASRIQGNEQFF
>TRBD1|.|TRBV7-2|TRBJ1-5
TGTGCCAGCAGCCCGACAGGGAGAACAAATCAGCCCCAGCATTTT
CASSPTGRTNQPQHF
>.|.|TRBV5-1|TRBJ2-7
TGCGCCAGCAGCCCTGCCCTGGGTCCCTACGAGCAGTACTTC
CASSPALGPYEQYF
>TRBD2|.|TRBV11-2|TRBJ2-1
TGTGCCAGCAGCAGCGGACTAGCGGGCGGCAATGAGCAGTTCTTC
CASSSGLAGGNEQFF
>TRBD2|.|TRBV9|TRBJ2-7
TGTGCCAGCAGCAATAGCGGGGGCAATTACGAGCAGTACTTC
CASSNSGGNYEQYF
>TRBD2|.|TRBV11-2|TRBJ2-4
TGTGCCAGCAGCCTCACGGGAGGCCAAGCCAAAAACATTCAGTACTTC
CASSLTGGQAKNIQYF
>TRBD1|.|TRBV13|TRBJ1-6
TGTGCCAGCAGCTCGACCCGGGACAGGAGTGATTCACCCCTCCACTTT
CASSSTRDRSDSPLHF
>.|.|TRBV7-2|TRBJ2-2
TGTGCCAGCAGCTTAGTTATGGTCCCCACCGGGGAGCTGTTTTTT
CASSLVMVPTGELFF
>.|once|TRBV25-1|TRBJ2-3
TGTGCCAGCAGTGACCCTCGAGGGGGTAGCACAGATACGCAGTATTTT
CASSDPRGGSTDTQYF
>TRBD2|.|TRBV11-3|TRBJ2-2
TGTGCCAGCAGCGGGACTAGCAACACCGGGGAGCTGTTTTTT
CASSGTSNTGELFF
>TRBD1|.|TRBV6-1|TRBJ1-2
TGTGCCAGCAGTGAAGTTGCAGGGGGATATGGCTACACCTTC
CASSEVAGGYGYTF
>TRBD2|.|TRBV12-5|TRBJ2-2
TGTGCTAGTGGTTTGGTACTAGGACTAGCGGGGGAGAACACCGGGGAGCTGTTTTTT
CASGLVLGLAGENTGELFF
>TRBD2|.|TRBV25-1|TRBJ2-5
TGTGCCAGCAGTGAGGGACTAGCGGGGGGGCAAGAGACCCAGTACTTC
CASSEGLAGGQETQYF
>.|.|TRBV5-6|TRBJ1-2
TGTGCCAGCAGCTCAACCCCGACATCGAACTATGGCTACACCTTC
CASSSTPTSNYGYTF
>.|.|TRBV2|TRBJ2-7
TGTGCCAGCAGTCCCCAGGGCCGGTACGAGCAGTACTTC
CASSPQGRYEQYF
>TRBD2|once|TRBV5-1|TRBJ2-5
TGCGCCAGCAGCGTGGGACTAGCGAAGGAGACCCAGTACTTC
CASSVGLAKETQYF
>.|.|TRBV7-2|TRBJ2-3
TGTGCCAGCAGCTTTCGGGGGCGCGGTACAGATACGCAGTATTTT
CASSFRGRGTDTQYF
>.|.|TRBV30|TRBJ2-1
TGTGCCTGGAGGGGACGCGGGATATACAATGAGCAGTTCTTC
CAWRGRGIYNEQFF
>.|.|TRBV25-1|TRBJ1-6
TGTGCCAGCAGTGACGAGAGGGGTGGGTATAATTCACCCCTCCACTTT
CASSDERGGYNSPLHF
>TRBD2|.|TRBV7-2|TRBJ2-7
TGTGCCAGCAGCCCAACTATATTACTAGCGGGAGCCTACGAGCAGTACTTC
CASSPTILLAGAYEQYF
>.|.|TRBV27|TRBJ1-1
TGTGCCAGCAGTCTTGGCTCTCACCGGGCTGAAGCTTTCTTT
CASSLGSHRAEAFF
>.|.|TRBV4-2|TRBJ1-6
TGTGCCAGCAGCCAAGAGGCAGTAGGCTCACCCCTCCACTTT
CASSQEAVGSPLHF
>.|.|TRBV10-2|TRBJ2-3
TGCGCCAGCAGTGGCGGAGGCACAGATACGCAGTATTTT
CASSGGGTDTQYF
>TRBD1|.|TRBV30|TRBJ2-3
TGTGCCTGGGACACAGGGGCGCCCACAGATACGCAGTATTTT
CAWDTGAPTDTQYF
>.|.|TRBV30|TRBJ1-5
TGTGCCTGGAGTGTACTGGACAATCAGCCCCAGCATTTT
CAWSVLDNQPQHF
>.|.|TRBV15|TRBJ2-7
TGTGCCACCAGCAGAGATGTTGGGCTAGCTCCCTTGGGGGAGCAGTACTTC
CATSRDVGLAPLGEQYF
>TRBD2|.|TRBV7-8|TRBJ2-5
TGTGCCAGCAGCTCCCCGGGACTAGGGGGGGAGACCCAGTACTTC
CASSSPGLGGETQYF
>.|.|TRBV29-1|TRBJ1-2
TGCAGCTCACAGGAGTCCGGGGGTGGCTACACCTTC
CSSQESGGGYTF